The 30 T cell receptor beta chains given below trace back to one sample, sequenced in a study of T cell clonality in common variable immunodeficiency. The table came from immunoSEQ multiplex PCR; TCRdb's copy has only in-frame clones and leaves some out. This sample includes some 40,000 clones with no singletons; its ten biggest clones take up approximately 3.6%. The sequencing sample was made of peripheral blood mononuclear cells. These receptors were collected from a person aged 18 to 75 in good health.

This clone was recorded many times. Read coverage stops 3 residues before the CDR3 terminus; the germline J gene supplies the remainder. V gene TRBV5-1 combines with J gene TRBJ1-1; TRBD1 agrees at 9 bases. CDR1 and CDR2 (germline): SGHRS, YFSETQ. CDR3 length: 14 residues. V shed 6 bases, J shed 6 bases, and the junction held 9 bases outside the gene matches. This chain's CDR3 is CASTKQTGGSEAFF. The sequenced part of the CDR3 DNA is TGCGCCAGCACGAAACAGACAGGGGGGTCTGAA.

In this sample, this clone turned up many times. The read falls 3 residues short of the CDR3 end, and the missing part is taken from the germline J gene. The rearrangement uses TRBV30 and TRBJ1-5; D not certain. Trimming cost V 0 bases and J 3 bases, with 6 bases left between them. Germline lookup yields CDR1 GTSNPN and CDR2 SVGIG (reference sequence). The CDR3 sequence is 13 residues long. The CDR3 region is CAWSVKVNQPQHF. CDR3 DNA (partial): TGTGCCTGGAGTGTAAAGGTCAATCAGCCC. The variable domain in full, completed from reference TRBV30 and TRBJ1-5, reads SQTIHQWPATLVQPVGSPLSLECTVEGTSNPNLYWYRQAAGRGLQLLFYSVGIGQISSEVPQNLSASRPQDRQFILSSKKLLLSDSGFYLCAWSVKVNQPQHFGDGTRLSIL.

Notes on this clone: The read is 3 residues too short to cover the CDR3 end, so that end is filled in from the germline J gene. This rearrangement joins TRBV7-9 to TRBJ1-1; TRBD1 might be the D (5 bases). CDR1 is SEHNR and CDR2 is FQNEAQ in the germline V gene (reference sequence). The CDR3 is 14 amino acids. V gave up 1 base and J gave up 0 bases, with 6 bases separating them. CDR3: CASSLGTMNTEAFF. The covered CDR3 bases are TGTGCCAGCAGCTTAGGGACAATGAACACTGAA.

There are many counts of this clone. The CDR3 is CASSPRGLDTQYF. The sequenced part of the CDR3 DNA is TGTGCCAGCAGCCCCAGGGGGCTTGATACG. The V and J genes are TRBV7-9 and TRBJ2-3; 8 bases agree with TRBD1. The observed sequence ends 3 residues before the CDR3 terminus, with the missing tail filled in from the germline J gene. CDR1 is SEHNR and CDR2 is FQNEAQ in the germline V gene (reference sequence). The CDR3 loop spans 13 amino acids. V trimming: 5 bases; J trimming: 6 bases; junction bases outside the gene matches: 4.

Many counts were recorded for this clone. Read data end 3 residues before the CDR3 end; the end is taken from the germline J gene. This rearrangement joins TRBV20-1 to TRBJ2-3, with 7 bases aligning to TRBD2. Germline lookup yields CDR1 DFQATT and CDR2 SNEGSKA (reference sequence). V gave up 0 bases and J gave up 3 bases; unmatched junction bases: 6. This CDR3 comprises 15 residues. This chain's CDR3 is CSARDGLVGTDTQYF. Partial CDR3 DNA: TGCAGTGCTAGAGATGGACTAGTCGGTACAGATACG.

Turning to this clone: The read is 3 residues too short to cover the CDR3 end, so that end is filled in from the germline J gene. This chain links TRBV30 with TRBJ1-2, with D possibly TRBD1 on 5 matching bases. The CDR3 totals 13 residues. CDR1 is GTSNPN and CDR2 is SVGIG in the germline V gene (reference sequence). The sequenced CDR3 bases are TGTGCCTGGAGTTCGGGGGGGAACTACGAC. Translated: CAWSSGGNYD. The entire CDR3 protein is CAWSSGGNYDYTF.

Only a few counts were recorded for this clone. Relative to the germline gene, one junction end is altered; a read error may explain this. The CDR3 extends 3 residues past the end of the read, so its final part is completed from the germline J gene. The chain carries TRBV7-7 and TRBJ2-3; TRBD2 aligns across 10 bases. The CDR3 is 14 residues long. Germline lookup yields CDR1 SSHAT and CDR2 FNYEAQ (reference sequence). CDR3 region: CASSLPSGGHTQYF. Partial CDR3 DNA: TGTGCTAGCAGCTTGCCTAGCGGGGGTCATACG.

This clone was detected only a few times. The CDR3 is cut off 3 residues early in the read; its end comes from the germline J gene. This rearrangement joins TRBV20-1 to TRBJ2-1; 12 bases line up with TRBD2. CDR1 is DFQATT, CDR2 SNEGSKA, per germline (reference sequence). This CDR3 spans 14 amino acids. V shed 3 bases and J 8 bases; nucleotides not matched to a gene: 5. The sequenced CDR3 bases are TGCAGTGCTAGGTCTAGCGGGAGGGCCGATGAG. Its translation: CSARSSGRADE. The CDR3, in full, reads CSARSSGRADEQFF.

This clone occurred many times. The read falls 3 residues short of the CDR3 end, and the missing part is taken from the germline J gene. The chain links TRBV7-6 to TRBJ2-5; 11 nucleotides match TRBD1. Germline-derived CDR1 and CDR2 are SGHVS and FNYEAQ. The V and J ends lost 0 bases and 5 bases, in that order; junction bases with no gene match: 5. This CDR3 region has 16 residues. CDR3 DNA (partial): TGTGCCAGCAGCTTAGCCGGACAGGGGGCGGGTGAGACC. Amino acids: CASSLAGQGAGET. The entire CDR3 is CASSLAGQGAGETQYF.

By its share, this clone is medium-sized. The sequence runs out 3 residues before the end of the CDR3; the remainder is reconstructed from the germline J gene. The chain joins TRBV6-1 to TRBJ2-1; D is undetermined. The CDR3 runs 14 residues. Germline assignment: CDR1 MNHNS and CDR2 SASEGT. Trimming pared 0 bases from V and 4 bases from J, leaving 7 bases between. Partial CDR3 DNA: TGTGCCAGCAGTGAAGCTCCGGTTTACAATGAG. Residues: CASSEAPVYNE. The complete CDR3 protein is CASSEAPVYNEQFF.

At least ten counts were recorded for this clone. The read ends 3 residues before the CDR3 terminus; that terminus is restored from the germline J gene. The V gene is TRBV20-1, the J gene TRBJ2-3; 11 bases fit TRBD2. The V gene's germline CDR1 is DFQATT and CDR2 SNEGSKA (reference sequence). CDR3 size: 15 residues. The V gene end was trimmed by 3 bases and the J gene end by 5 bases; junction bases not matched to a gene: 7. The CDR3 spells CSARDSGGAGDTQYF. The CDR3 DNA, read in part, is TGCAGTGCTAGGGATAGCGGGGGGGCAGGAGATACG.

This clone was recorded many times. The CDR3 end lies 3 residues beyond the end of the read and is filled in from the germline J gene. J is TRBJ2-3 and V is TRBV18, with TRBD2 identical over 8 bases. With 4 bases clipped from V and 3 bases from J, the junction kept 15 bases outside the gene matches. CDR1 is KGHSH, CDR2 LQKENI, per germline. This CDR3 region has 18 residues. This CDR3 is CASSLQTSGGGRTDTQYF. The covered CDR3 bases are TGTGCCAGCTCACTTCAAACTAGCGGAGGAGGCCGGACAGATACG.

This clone showed up just a few times. The read stops 3 residues short of the end of the CDR3; the missing end is completed from the germline J gene. This rearrangement joins TRBV20-1 to TRBJ2-1; D gene ambiguous. Germline V gene sequence: CDR1 DFQATT, CDR2 SNEGSKA (reference sequence). Trimming removed 2 bases at V and 0 bases at J, with 11 bases between. CDR3 length equals 15 residues. The covered CDR3 bases are TGCAGTGCTAGACAGCCAGGAGCCTCCTACAATGAG. Translated, it gives CSARQPGASYNE. The CDR3 reads in full as CSARQPGASYNEQFF.

This clone has a count of ten or more. The CDR3 extends 3 residues past the end of the read, so its final part is completed from the germline J gene. This rearrangement joins TRBV14 to TRBJ2-7; 11 bases are a match to TRBD2. CDR3 length: 14 residues. V trimming: 4 bases; J trimming: 1 base; junction bases outside the gene matches: 0. Germline CDR1 SGHDN, CDR2 FVKESK. This chain's CDR3 is CASSRLAGSYEQYF. CDR3 bases read: TGTGCCAGCAGCCGACTAGCGGGGTCCTACGAG.

This clone was found many times. Read coverage stops 3 residues before the CDR3 terminus; the germline J gene supplies the remainder. This chain connects TRBV20-1 to TRBJ1-2; D ambiguous. This CDR3 is 12 amino acids long. Germline-derived CDR1 and CDR2 are DFQATT and SNEGSKA (reference sequence). The covered CDR3 bases are TGCAGTGCTAGAGATGTCCTCTCGGGC. Translation gives CSARDVLSG. The entire CDR3 protein is CSARDVLSGYTF.

About this clone itself: The read terminates 3 residues ahead of where the CDR3 ends, so the germline J gene completes it. The V and J genes are TRBV13 and TRBJ1-2; D gene unclear. Germline-derived CDR1 and CDR2 are PRHDT and FYEKMQ (reference sequence). This CDR3 has 14 residues. CDR3 sequence: CASSLGAVLSDYTF. The CDR3 bases that were read are TGTGCCAGCAGCTTAGGGGCCGTGCTAAGCGAC.

This clone was counted many times. The missing CDR3 end, 3 residues past where the read stops, is filled in from the germline J gene. The V call is TRBV6-2 or TRBV6-3, the J call TRBJ2-7; a weak D match, TRBD1 (6 bases). This CDR3 is 17 amino acids long. Looked up from germline, CDR1 is MNHEY and CDR2 is SVGEGT. V lost 6 bases, J lost 5 bases, and 26 bases lay in between. CDR3 sequence: CASSLKTGARRKNEQYF. The sequenced CDR3 bases are TGTGCCAGCAGCCTAAAGACAGGCGCCAGGAGGAAGAACGAG.

This clone was recorded at least ten times. Coverage ceases 3 residues before the CDR3 finishes, and the germline J gene fills in the end. This rearrangement joins TRBV18 to TRBJ2-1; TRBD2 agrees at 14 bases. CDR1 and CDR2 (germline): KGHSH, LQKENI. Trimming took 3 bases from V and 9 from J; bases not matched to a gene: 13. The CDR3 extends over 18 amino acids. Partial CDR3 DNA: TGTGCCAGCTCACCTCCGACTAGCGGGAGGGCCCTAATACGTGAG. The encoded protein is CASSPPTSGRALIRE. The complete CDR3 reads CASSPPTSGRALIREQFF. Full variable domain (rest looked up from reference TRBV18 and TRBJ2-1): NAGVMQNPRHLVRRRGQEARLRCSPMKGHSHVYWYRQLPEEGLKFMVYLQKENIIDESGMPKERFSAEFPKEGPSILRIQQVVRGDSAAYFCASSPPTSGRALIREQFFGPGTRLTVL.

This clone was recorded at least ten times. The read falls 3 residues short of the CDR3 end, and the missing part is taken from the germline J gene. The chain employs TRBV11-1 and TRBJ2-1; possibly TRBD1 for D (5 bases). Germline-derived CDR1 and CDR2 are SGHAT and FQDESV (reference sequence). This CDR3 is built from 15 residues. V gave up 8 bases and J gave up 0 bases, with 14 bases separating them. The CDR3: CASSQTVSSYNEQFF. The sequenced CDR3 bases are TGTGCCAGCTCCCAGACAGTTAGCTCCTACAATGAG.

Ten or more counts support this clone. The CDR3 extends 3 residues past the end of the read, so its final part is completed from the germline J gene. The chain recombines TRBV7-2 with TRBJ2-5, with TRBD2 matching 7 bases. The CDR3 has 15 residues. V lost 5 bases to trimming and J lost 3 bases; unmatched junction nucleotides: 9. Germline values: CDR1 SGHTA, CDR2 FQGNSA. The part of the CDR3 DNA that was read is TGTGCCAGCAGCGCGGCCGGGACTATCGAAGAGACC. It yields the protein CASSAAGTIEET. The CDR3 in full is CASSAAGTIEETQYF.

This clone was seen ten or more times. Read sequence stops 3 residues before the CDR3 end, and the germline J gene provides the missing end. This chain links TRBV5-1 with TRBJ2-3; TRBD2 might be the D (5 bases). Germline V gene data show CDR1 as SGHRS and CDR2 as YFSETQ. Deletions cut 2 bases from V and 2 bases from J, with 9 bases between. The CDR3 is made up of 14 amino acids. The CDR3 spells CASSLQRSTDTQYF. The part of the CDR3 DNA that was read is TGCGCCAGCAGCTTACAGCGGTCCACAGATACG.

Ten or more counts support this clone. The CDR3 is cut off 3 residues early in the read; its end comes from the germline J gene. This chain joins TRBV18 and TRBJ2-1; 10 bases line up with TRBD2. Germline CDR1 is KGHSH and CDR2 is LQKENI. V was pared by 0 bases and J by 6 bases, with 8 bases of the junction left unmatched. The CDR3 has 17 residues. CDR3 region: CASSPPIGLAASNEQFF. Partial CDR3 DNA: TGTGCCAGCTCACCACCAATCGGACTAGCGGCTTCCAATGAG.

This clone was counted ten times or more. The read terminates 3 residues ahead of where the CDR3 ends, so the germline J gene completes it. The V call is TRBV30, the J call TRBJ1-1; D uncertain. From germline, CDR1 is GTSNPN and CDR2 SVGIG (reference sequence). The V gene lost 2 bases and the J gene lost 7 bases, with 8 bases spanning the gap. The CDR3 loop spans 11 amino acids. The sequenced part of the CDR3 DNA is TGTGCCTGGAGTTCCCTAATTGAA. Translation: CAWSSLIE. The whole CDR3 is CAWSSLIEAFF. Based on the CDR3 plus reference TRBV30 and TRBJ1-1, the full variable domain is SQTIHQWPATLVQPVGSPLSLECTVEGTSNPNLYWYRQAAGRGLQLLFYSVGIGQISSEVPQNLSASRPQDRQFILSSKKLLLSDSGFYLCAWSSLIEAFFGQGTRLTVV.

In the case of this clone: The sequenced fragment ends 3 residues before the CDR3 boundary, so the rest is inferred from the germline J gene. The chain couples TRBV6-1 to TRBJ2-3, with D possibly TRBD1 on 6 matching bases. The CDR3 is made up of 14 amino acids. Germline values: CDR1 MNHNS, CDR2 SASEGT. Here the CDR3 reads CASSVLRDNQPQYF. The sequenced CDR3 bases are TGTGCCAGCAGTGTTCTGAGGGACAATCAGCCG.

In this sample, this clone turned up many times. With the read ending 3 residues before the CDR3 end, the germline J gene is used to fill in that end. The genes are TRBV7-8 and TRBJ2-7; 9 bases are a match to TRBD1. CDR1 and CDR2 from the germline V gene are SGHVS and FQNEAQ. CDR3 length: 16 residues. Losses at the gene ends were 4 bases for V and 2 bases for J; bases not matched to a gene: 9. CDR3 DNA (partial): TGTGCCAGCAGCTCCCAATGGACAGGGGCGACCTACGAG. This translates into CASSSQWTGATYE. The CDR3 in its entirety is CASSSQWTGATYEQYF.

This clone was detected ten times or more. From the germline J gene comes the end of the CDR3, since the read stops 3 residues before it. The gene calls are TRBV29-1 and TRBJ2-7; TRBD1 is a possible D gene (6 bases). The CDR3 runs 13 residues. V gave up 3 bases and J gave up 3 bases, with 12 bases separating them. CDR1 is SQVTM, CDR2 ANQGSEA, per germline. The covered CDR3 bases are TGCAGCGTTGACTTGACAGGTATCTACGAG. This codes for CSVDLTGIYE. The full CDR3 protein is CSVDLTGIYEQYF.

The table lists this clone with many counts. The CDR3 goes on 3 residues after the read ends, and that part is filled in from the germline J gene. This rearrangement joins TRBV24-1 to TRBJ2-1; the match to TRBD1 covers 9 bases. J was trimmed by 8 bases and V by 5 bases; bases with no gene match: 9. Germline V gene data show CDR1 as KGHDR and CDR2 as SFDVKD. CDR3 length: 15 amino acids. The CDR3 here is CATSAFGDRDDEQFF. CDR3 DNA, as far as it was read: TGTGCCACCAGTGCCTTTGGGGACAGGGATGATGAG.

This clone was counted a few times. The read terminates 3 residues before the CDR3 end, so the remaining end is supplied by the germline J gene. This sequence joins TRBV7-2 and TRBJ2-5; TRBD1 might be the D (5 bases). Per germline, CDR1 SGHTA and CDR2 FQGNSA. The CDR3 loop spans 15 amino acids. V lost 4 bases and J lost 2, with 14 bases in between. CDR3 bases read: TGTGCCAGCAGCTGGGCGACAGTAGTACAAGAGACC. Its protein product is CASSWATVVQET. The full-length CDR3 reads as CASSWATVVQETQYF.

This clone was counted only a few times. The read ends 3 residues early relative to the CDR3; the germline J gene fills the gap. V and J are TRBV30 and TRBJ2-2; maybe TRBD1 (5 bases). The CDR3 consists of 15 residues. Germline V gene sequence: CDR1 GTSNPN, CDR2 SVGIG (reference sequence). The CDR3 loop is CAWSVRNRLDEKLFF. The sequenced part of the CDR3 DNA is TGTGCCTGGAGTGTACGAAACAGGCTCGATGAAAAG.

This clone came up many times. The sequence runs out 3 residues before the end of the CDR3; the remainder is reconstructed from the germline J gene. V and J are TRBV28 and TRBJ2-6; D call uncertain. V was cut by 3 bases and J by 4 bases, with 10 bases left in between. Looked up from germline, CDR1 is MDHEN and CDR2 is SYDVKM. CDR3 length: 15 amino acids. The covered CDR3 bases are TGTGCCAGCAGTTTGGCAGTATTGGGGGCCAACGTC. It codes for CASSLAVLGANV. The full-length CDR3 reads as CASSLAVLGANVLTF.